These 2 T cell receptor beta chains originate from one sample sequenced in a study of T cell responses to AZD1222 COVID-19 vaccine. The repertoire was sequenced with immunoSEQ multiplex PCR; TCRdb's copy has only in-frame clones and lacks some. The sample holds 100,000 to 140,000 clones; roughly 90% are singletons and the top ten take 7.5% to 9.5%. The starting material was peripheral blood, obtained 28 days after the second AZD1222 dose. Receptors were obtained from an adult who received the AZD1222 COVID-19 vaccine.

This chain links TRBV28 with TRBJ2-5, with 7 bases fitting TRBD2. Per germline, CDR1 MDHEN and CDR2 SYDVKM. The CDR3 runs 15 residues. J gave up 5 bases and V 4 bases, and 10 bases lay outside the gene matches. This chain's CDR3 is CASSSPLGEGETQYF. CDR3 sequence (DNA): TGTGCCAGCAGTTCCCCCCTAGGGGAGGGGGAGACCCAGTACTTC.

The chain's CDR3 is CASSQQGTTYNEQFF. CDR3 nucleotide sequence: TGCGCCAGCAGCCAGCAGGGGACTACCTACAATGAGCAGTTCTTC. The V and J genes are TRBV5-1 and TRBJ2-1; perhaps TRBD2 as D (7 bases). The CDR3 is 15 residues long. With 4 bases removed from V and 2 bases from J, the gap between germline ends came to 13 bases. The germline CDR1 and CDR2 sequences are SGHRS and YFSETQ.